This note documents a single T cell receptor (beta chain) sequence. The table came from immunoSEQ multiplex PCR; TCRdb's copy has only in-frame clones and leaves some out. Here the sample spans over a million clones, around 97% being singletons. The source of the sample is a study of shared clonotypes between healthy human individuals. CDR3 length equals 14 residues. After removal of 6 bases from V and 7 bases from J, the junction contained 7 bases not matched to a gene. Germline V CDR1 and CDR2: MDHEN, SYDVKM. V gene TRBV28 combines with J gene TRBJ1-5, with 9 nucleotides matching TRBD1. The source of this sequence is a man between 25 and 39 years old in good health. Sequencing input: naive CD4+ T cells sorted from blood. The subset is: CD45RA+ positively selected. Here the CDR3 DNA reads TGTGCCAGCAGAATACAGGGGGCGCGGCAGCCCCAGCATTTT. Translation gives CASRIQGARQPQHF.